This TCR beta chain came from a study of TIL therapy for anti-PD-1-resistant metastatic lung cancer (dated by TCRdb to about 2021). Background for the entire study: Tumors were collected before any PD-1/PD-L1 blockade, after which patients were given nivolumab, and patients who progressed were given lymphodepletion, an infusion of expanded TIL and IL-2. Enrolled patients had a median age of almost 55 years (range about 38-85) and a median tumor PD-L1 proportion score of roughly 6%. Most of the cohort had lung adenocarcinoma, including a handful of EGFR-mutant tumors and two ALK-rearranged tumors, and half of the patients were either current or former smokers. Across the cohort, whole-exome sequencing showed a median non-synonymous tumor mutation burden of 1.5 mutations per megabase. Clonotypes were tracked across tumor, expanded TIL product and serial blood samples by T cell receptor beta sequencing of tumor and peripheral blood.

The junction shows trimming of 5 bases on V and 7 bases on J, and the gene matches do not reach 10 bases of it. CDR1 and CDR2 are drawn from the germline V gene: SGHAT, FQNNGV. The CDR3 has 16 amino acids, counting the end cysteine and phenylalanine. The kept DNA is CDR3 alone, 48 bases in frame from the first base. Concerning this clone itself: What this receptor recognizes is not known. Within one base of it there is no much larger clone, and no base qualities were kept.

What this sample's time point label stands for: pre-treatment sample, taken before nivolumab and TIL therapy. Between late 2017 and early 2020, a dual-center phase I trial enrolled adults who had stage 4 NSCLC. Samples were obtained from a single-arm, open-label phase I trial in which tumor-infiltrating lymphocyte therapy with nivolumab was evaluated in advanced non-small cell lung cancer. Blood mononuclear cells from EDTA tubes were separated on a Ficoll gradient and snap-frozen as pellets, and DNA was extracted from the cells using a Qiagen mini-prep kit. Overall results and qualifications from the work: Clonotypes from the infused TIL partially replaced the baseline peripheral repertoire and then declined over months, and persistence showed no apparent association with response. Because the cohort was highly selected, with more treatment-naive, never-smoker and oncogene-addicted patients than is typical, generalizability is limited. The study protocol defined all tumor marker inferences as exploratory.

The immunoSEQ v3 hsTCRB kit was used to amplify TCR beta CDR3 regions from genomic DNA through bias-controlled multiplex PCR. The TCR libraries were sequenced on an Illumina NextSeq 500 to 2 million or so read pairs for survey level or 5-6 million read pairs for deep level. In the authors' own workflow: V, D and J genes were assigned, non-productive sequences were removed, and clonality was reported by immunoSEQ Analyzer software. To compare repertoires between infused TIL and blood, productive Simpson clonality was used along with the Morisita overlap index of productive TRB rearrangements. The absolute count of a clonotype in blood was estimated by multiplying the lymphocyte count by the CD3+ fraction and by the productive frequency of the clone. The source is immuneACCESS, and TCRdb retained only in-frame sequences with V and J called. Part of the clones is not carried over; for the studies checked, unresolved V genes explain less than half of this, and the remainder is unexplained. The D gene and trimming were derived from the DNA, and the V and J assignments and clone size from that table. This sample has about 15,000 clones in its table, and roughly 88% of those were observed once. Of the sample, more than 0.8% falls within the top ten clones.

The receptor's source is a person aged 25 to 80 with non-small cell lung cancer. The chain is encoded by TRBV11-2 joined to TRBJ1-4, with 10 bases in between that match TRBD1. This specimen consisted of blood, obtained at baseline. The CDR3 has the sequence CASSPPRRTGGEKLFF. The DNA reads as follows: TGTGCCAGCAGCCCTCCCCGCCGGACAGGGGGTGAAAAACTGTTTTTT.